The rows below give T cell receptor beta chains drawn from one sample of a study of regulatory T cells in long-lasting Graves disease. TCRdb recomputed calls from the multiplex PCR reads with MiXCR, one row per CDR3 protein. The table lists around 250,000 distinct CDR3 sequences, more than 15% of them singletons, with about 15% in the top ten. These data also formed part of another study, on T cells in Graves' hyperthyroidism and ophthalmopathy.

Sequencing was performed on peripheral blood mononuclear cells (PBMCs), taken at new diagnosis, from a patient treated with antithyroid drugs. The receptors shown here come from a woman aged 30 to 39 with Graves disease. Both conserved end residues are part of each CDR3. The D gene is left open where the match is weak. Only some rows state a clone size, as once, few, many or a class for expanded clones.

size: many
D: NA
length: 13
V: TRBV2
J: TRBJ1-4
CDR3: CASREQGPEKLFF
DNA: TGTGCCAGCCGAGAACAGGGCCCCGAAAAACTGTTTTTT

size: many
D: TRBD1
length: 15
V: TRBV2
J: TRBJ1-5
CDR3: CASSPGQGKGQPQHF
DNA: TGTGCCAGCAGTCCGGGACAGGGGAAAGGTCAGCCCCAGCATTTT

size: once
D: TRBD1
length: 14
V: TRBV27
J: TRBJ2-7
CDR3: CASSSGQGFYEQYF
DNA: TGTGCCAGCAGTTCGGGACAGGGGTTCTACGAGCAGTACTTC

size: many
D: NA
length: 13
V: TRBV7-9
J: TRBJ1-4
CDR3: CASSLFREEKLFF
DNA: TGTGCCAGCAGCTTATTCCGGGAGGAAAAACTGTTTTTT

size: many
D: TRBD2
length: 13
V: TRBV27
J: TRBJ2-3
CDR3: CASTGTRRGTQYF
DNA: TGTGCCAGCACCGGGACTAGAAGGGGGACGCAGTATTTT

size: once
D: TRBD2
length: 13
V: TRBV18
J: TRBJ2-1
CDR3: CASSPTSRNEQFF
DNA: TGTGCCAGCTCCCCGACTAGCAGAAATGAGCAGTTCTTC

size: many
D: TRBD2
length: 13
V: TRBV20-1
J: TRBJ2-3
CDR3: CSAEQAGGFSQYF
DNA: TGCAGTGCGGAACAAGCGGGGGGATTTTCCCAGTATTTT

size: NA
D: TRBD2
length: 15
V: TRBV19
J: TRBJ2-3
CDR3: CASSRLAGRTDTQYF
DNA: TGTGCCAGTAGCAGACTAGCGGGGCGCACAGATACGCAGTATTTT

size: many
D: TRBD1
length: 15
V: TRBV11-2
J: TRBJ2-1
CDR3: CASSSDRGSYNEQFF
DNA: TGTGCCAGCAGCTCGGACAGGGGCTCCTACAATGAGCAGTTCTTC

size: many
D: TRBD1
length: 15
V: TRBV3-1
J: TRBJ1-2
CDR3: CASSQDWTGHYGYTF
DNA: TGTGCCAGCAGCCAAGACTGGACAGGGCACTATGGCTACACCTTC

size: many
D: NA
length: 13
V: TRBV5-1
J: TRBJ1-1
CDR3: CASSYIVNTEAFF
DNA: TGCGCCAGCAGCTATATTGTGAACACTGAAGCTTTCTTT

size: many
D: NA
length: 12
V: TRBV6-2/TRBV6-3
J: TRBJ2-5
CDR3: CASSARQETQYF
DNA: TGTGCCAGCAGTGCGCGCCAAGAGACCCAGTACTTC

size: many
D: TRBD1
length: 12
V: TRBV3-1
J: TRBJ2-7
CDR3: CASSLGQGEQYF
DNA: TGTGCCAGCAGCCTGGGACAGGGCGAGCAGTACTTC

size: many
D: NA
length: 13
V: TRBV5-4
J: TRBJ1-1
CDR3: CASSMRAATEAFF
DNA: TGTGCCAGCAGCATGAGGGCTGCCACTGAAGCTTTCTTT

size: many
D: NA
length: 15
V: TRBV6-5
J: TRBJ2-5
CDR3: CASSYSMGWRETQYF
DNA: TGTGCCAGCAGTTACTCGATGGGCTGGCGGGAGACCCAGTACTTC

size: many
D: NA
length: 15
V: TRBV7-2
J: TRBJ2-4
CDR3: CASSPRAWGENIQYF
DNA: TGTGCCAGCAGCCCCAGGGCATGGGGGGAGAACATTCAGTACTTC

size: few
D: NA
length: 14
V: TRBV20-1
J: TRBJ2-7
CDR3: CSASFRGNSYEQYF
DNA: TGCAGTGCTAGTTTCCGGGGGAACTCCTACGAGCAGTACTTC

size: many
D: TRBD1
length: 13
V: TRBV10-2
J: TRBJ2-2
CDR3: CASGQGAAGELFF
DNA: TGCGCCAGCGGCCAGGGGGCGGCCGGGGAGCTGTTTTTT

size: once
D: NA
length: 15
V: TRBV5-1
J: TRBJ2-3
CDR3: CASSLQASRGDTQYF
DNA: TGCGCCAGCAGCTTACAGGCCTCGAGGGGAGATACGCAGTATTTT

size: once
D: TRBD2
length: 18
V: TRBV7-3
J: TRBJ2-2
CDR3: CASSLTDRVAGEDGELFF
DNA: TGTGCCAGCAGCTTAACGGATCGGGTAGCGGGAGAGGACGGGGAGCTGTTTTTT

size: NA
D: NA
length: 14
V: TRBV7-2
J: TRBJ2-2
CDR3: CASTRDTNTGELFF
DNA: TGTGCCAGTACGAGAGACACGAACACCGGGGAGCTGTTTTTT

size: many
D: NA
length: 14
V: TRBV12-5
J: TRBJ1-5
CDR3: CASGFGGPRQPQHF
DNA: TGTGCTAGTGGTTTTGGGGGCCCGCGTCAGCCCCAGCATTTT

size: NA
D: TRBD1
length: 14
V: TRBV7-8
J: TRBJ2-1
CDR3: CASSLGGQSGLPFF
DNA: TGTGCCAGCAGCTTAGGGGGACAGTCCGGATTGCCGTTCTTC

size: once
D: TRBD2
length: 19
V: TRBV4-1
J: TRBJ2-4
CDR3: CASSQDGLAGGRTKNIQYF
DNA: TGCGCCAGCAGCCAAGACGGACTAGCGGGGGGGCGGACCAAAAACATTCAGTACTTC

size: many
D: NA
length: 14
V: TRBV5-4
J: TRBJ2-1
CDR3: CASRSGTENNEQFF
DNA: TGTGCCAGCAGATCTGGGACGGAAAACAATGAGCAGTTCTTC

size: many
D: TRBD2
length: 16
V: TRBV27
J: TRBJ2-5
CDR3: CASSLGTGGRWKTQYF
DNA: TGTGCCAGCAGTTTGGGGACGGGGGGTCGGTGGAAGACCCAGTACTTC

size: NA
D: NA
length: 15
V: TRBV10-1
J: TRBJ2-7
CDR3: CASSESRQAAYEQYF
DNA: TGCGCCAGCAGTGAGTCTCGACAGGCCGCCTACGAGCAGTACTTC

size: many
D: NA
length: 14
V: TRBV18
J: TRBJ1-2
CDR3: CASSQTASNYGYTF
DNA: TGTGCCAGCTCACAGACAGCATCTAACTATGGCTACACCTTC

size: many
D: NA
length: 13
V: TRBV19
J: TRBJ1-1
CDR3: CASSTRGKTEAFF
DNA: TGTGCCAGTAGTACCCGGGGCAAGACTGAAGCTTTCTTT

size: many
D: NA
length: 15
V: TRBV12-3/TRBV12-4
J: TRBJ2-2
CDR3: CASTMPSRNTGELFF
DNA: TGTGCCAGCACCATGCCTAGCCGGAACACCGGGGAGCTGTTTTTT

size: many
D: NA
length: 14
V: TRBV7-3
J: TRBJ2-1
CDR3: CASSLEGGPTEQFF
DNA: TGTGCCAGCAGCTTAGAGGGGGGGCCTACTGAGCAGTTCTTC

size: NA
D: NA
length: 14
V: TRBV18
J: TRBJ1-1
CDR3: CASSRDIGNTEAFF
DNA: TGTGCCAGCTCACGAGACATCGGGAACACTGAAGCTTTCTTT

size: few
D: TRBD1
length: 17
V: TRBV2
J: TRBJ1-2
CDR3: CASSDPGQGGLRDGYTF
DNA: TGTGCCAGCAGTGACCCCGGACAGGGCGGCCTTCGGGATGGCTACACCTTC

size: NA
D: TRBD1
length: 15
V: TRBV5-1
J: TRBJ1-1
CDR3: CASSITGTGGTEAFF
DNA: TGCGCCAGCAGCATAACCGGGACAGGGGGGACTGAAGCTTTCTTT

size: few
D: NA
length: 13
V: TRBV6-1
J: TRBJ1-1
CDR3: CASSEQPSSGAFF
DNA: TGTGCCAGCAGTGAACAGCCGTCCAGTGGGGCTTTCTTT

size: many
D: NA
length: 14
V: TRBV7-8
J: TRBJ2-7
CDR3: CASSPRDNLYEQYF
DNA: TGTGCCAGCAGCCCCCGGGACAACCTTTACGAGCAGTACTTC

size: many
D: NA
length: 13
V: TRBV20-1
J: TRBJ1-1
CDR3: CSANRRANTEAFF
DNA: TGCAGTGCTAATAGGCGGGCGAACACTGAAGCTTTCTTT

size: few
D: NA
length: 13
V: TRBV7-2
J: TRBJ1-5
CDR3: CASSFLTAQPQHF
DNA: TGTGCCAGCAGCTTTCTAACGGCCCAGCCCCAGCATTTT

size: many
D: TRBD1
length: 16
V: TRBV2
J: TRBJ2-1
CDR3: CASSDLIRQGANEQFF
DNA: TGTGCCAGCAGTGATCTGATTCGGCAGGGGGCTAATGAGCAGTTCTTC

size: many
D: NA
length: 15
V: TRBV6-5
J: TRBJ1-3
CDR3: CASSLWQASGNTIYF
DNA: TGTGCCAGCAGTTTGTGGCAGGCGAGTGGAAACACCATATATTTT

size: many
D: TRBD1
length: 12
V: TRBV20-1
J: TRBJ2-5
CDR3: CSSRQGGETQYF
DNA: TGCAGTTCAAGACAGGGCGGGGAGACCCAGTACTTC

size: many
D: TRBD1
length: 15
V: TRBV12-3/TRBV12-4
J: TRBJ1-1
CDR3: CASSSRTGRSTEAFF
DNA: TGTGCCAGCAGTTCAAGGACAGGGAGGAGCACTGAAGCTTTCTTT

size: many
D: TRBD1
length: 15
V: TRBV29-1
J: TRBJ2-2
CDR3: CSGRTGHVGTGELFF
DNA: TGCAGCGGCCGGACAGGGCATGTCGGGACCGGGGAGCTGTTTTTT

size: many
D: NA
length: 16
V: TRBV9
J: TRBJ1-2
CDR3: CASSVRRGGFGYGYTF
DNA: TGTGCCAGCAGCGTGAGACGAGGGGGTTTTGGCTATGGCTACACCTTC

size: few
D: NA
length: 17
V: TRBV5-5
J: TRBJ1-2
CDR3: CASSPRLRGARGYGYTF
DNA: TGTGCCAGCAGCCCGAGGTTGCGGGGGGCGCGGGGCTATGGCTACACCTTC

size: many
D: TRBD1
length: 14
V: TRBV19
J: TRBJ1-1
CDR3: CASSIGQGYTEAFF
DNA: TGTGCCAGTAGTATTGGACAGGGGTACACTGAAGCTTTCTTT

size: many
D: NA
length: 12
V: TRBV19
J: TRBJ1-2
CDR3: CASSLQGTGYTF
DNA: TGTGCCAGTAGTCTACAGGGAACTGGCTACACCTTC

size: NA
D: TRBD2
length: 19
V: TRBV7-8
J: TRBJ2-3
CDR3: CASSNRASGGPWADYTQYF
DNA: TGTGCCAGCAGCAATAGGGCTAGCGGGGGCCCCTGGGCTGACTATACGCAGTATTTT